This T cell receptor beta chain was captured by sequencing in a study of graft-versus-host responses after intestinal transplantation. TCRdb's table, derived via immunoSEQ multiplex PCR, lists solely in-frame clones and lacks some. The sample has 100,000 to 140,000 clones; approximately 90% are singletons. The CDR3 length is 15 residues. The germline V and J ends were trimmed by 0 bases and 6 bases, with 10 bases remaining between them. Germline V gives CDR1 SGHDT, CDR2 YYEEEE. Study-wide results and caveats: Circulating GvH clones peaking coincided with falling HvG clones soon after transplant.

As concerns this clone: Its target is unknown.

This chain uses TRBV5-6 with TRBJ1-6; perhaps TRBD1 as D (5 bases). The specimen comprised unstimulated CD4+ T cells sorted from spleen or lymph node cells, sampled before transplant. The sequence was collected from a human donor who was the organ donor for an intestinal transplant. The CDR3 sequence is CASSLGPGGNSPLHF. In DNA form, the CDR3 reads TGTGCCAGCAGCTTGGGCCCCGGGGGTAATTCACCCCTCCACTTT.